What follows are 32 T cell receptor beta chains derived from one specimen sequenced in a study of T cell responses to AZD1222 COVID-19 vaccine (dated by TCRdb to the early 2020s). This sample's time point label indicates: about 28 days (+/-7) after the second vaccine dose. Library generation was performed with the immunoSEQ multiplex PCR assay. Held by TCRdb, this immuneACCESS table contains in-frame sequences only and omits some clones. Under half of the omission traces to an unresolved V gene where checked; the cause of the rest is unknown. Recorded for this sample are 150,000 or so clones; approximately 90% of them occurred a single time. The ten largest clones capture about 3.8% of the sample. The source was peripheral blood, collected 28 days after the second AZD1222 dose. The receptors originated from an adult who received the AZD1222 COVID-19 vaccine.

This sequence joins TRBV19 and TRBJ1-2; D might be TRBD1 (5 bases). V was cut by 9 bases and J by 0 bases, with 17 bases left in between. From germline, CDR1 is LNHDA and CDR2 SQIVND (reference sequence). The CDR3 sequence is 15 residues long. In DNA, the CDR3 is TGTGCCAGCTCACTCGGGGGAGTTGCTAACTATGGCTACACCTTC. It specifies CASSLGGVANYGYTF.

The chain uses TRBV7-3 and TRBJ2-2; tentatively, D is TRBD2 (6 bases). The CDR3 has 23 amino acids. The V and J ends lost 1 base and 4 bases respectively, with 34 bases between them. Looked up from germline, CDR1 is SGHTA and CDR2 is FQGTGA. The CDR3 here is CASSLKAWGRRLRVKAGTGELFF. The CDR3 DNA sequence: TGTGCCAGCAGCTTAAAGGCCTGGGGCAGGAGGCTAAGGGTGAAAGCGGGCACCGGGGAGCTGTTTTTT.

This CDR3 reads CASRYRGYNSPLHF. The CDR3 DNA follows: TGTGCCAGCAGATACAGGGGGTATAATTCACCCCTCCACTTT. This chain connects TRBV2 to TRBJ1-6; 8 nucleotides match TRBD1. The CDR3 length is 14 residues. V shed 6 bases and J 4 bases; nucleotides not matched to a gene: 2. Germline values: CDR1 SNHLY, CDR2 FYNNEI.

This clone has only one observation. This sequence joins TRBV7-2 and TRBJ2-5, with D possibly matching TRBD1 (6 bases). The CDR3 has 18 amino acids. The germline V gene encodes CDR1 SGHTA and CDR2 FQGNSA. V was clipped by 2 bases and J by 4 bases, with 23 bases between them. The CDR3 bases are TGTGCCAGCAGCTTAAATCGGTTCCAGGGGCGGTTTGGAGAGACCCAGTACTTC. Translating gives CASSLNRFQGRFGETQYF.

The V call is TRBV12-3 or TRBV12-4, the J call TRBJ2-2; D remains unclear. Deletions cut 3 bases from V and 4 bases from J, with 6 bases between. The CDR3 length is 13 residues. The CDR3 protein is CASSFRRTGELFF. The CDR3, as DNA: TGTGCCAGCAGTTTTCGGCGCACCGGGGAGCTGTTTTTT.

This clone was observed many times. The chain recombines TRBV4-1 with TRBJ1-1; TRBD1 might be the D (5 bases). Trimming pared 4 bases from V and 1 base from J, leaving 19 bases between. Germline CDR1 is MGHRA and CDR2 is YSYEKL. The CDR3 is made up of 17 amino acids. The chain's CDR3 is CASSPNDLGTGNTEAFF. CDR3 nucleotides: TGCGCCAGCAGCCCCAATGACCTCGGGACGGGGAACACTGAAGCTTTCTTT.

The chain joins TRBV19 to TRBJ2-1; D assignment may be TRBD1 or TRBD2 (5 bases each). CDR1 is LNHDA and CDR2 is SQIVND in the germline V gene (reference sequence). This CDR3 comprises 13 residues. V dropped 7 bases and J dropped 8 bases, with 15 bases sitting between them. CDR3 nucleotide sequence: TGTGCCAGTAACCCCGGGGCTAGGTATGAGCAGTTCTTC. Its translation is CASNPGARYEQFF.

This clone was found a few times. The V and J genes are TRBV6-4 and TRBJ1-5, with a weak D call TRBD1 (6 bases). The V and J ends lost 3 bases and 7 bases respectively, with 10 bases between them. The CDR3 extends over 13 amino acids. Germline V gene data show CDR1 as MRHNA and CDR2 as SNTAGT. The CDR3 DNA reads TGTGCCAGCAGTGAGATGAGGGGGCAGCCCCAGCATTTT. Amino acids: CASSEMRGQPQHF.

Turning to this clone: The identical CDR3 is also encoded by other nucleotide sequences in the sample. The rearrangement joins TRBV7-2 to TRBJ2-3; 8 positions agree with TRBD2. Germline V gene lookup returns CDR1 SGHTA and CDR2 FQGNSA. The CDR3 totals 15 residues. V dropped 1 base and J dropped 2; count of bases not matched to a gene: 2. DNA for the CDR3: TGTGCCAGCAGCTTAGTAGCGGGACCCACAGATACGCAGTATTTT. Its translation: CASSLVAGPTDTQYF.

This clone showed up many times. This sample includes further DNA sequences coding for the same CDR3. The chain recombines TRBV19 with TRBJ1-5; no clear D gene. The CDR3 loop spans 15 amino acids. The ends were cut back, 1 base at V and 0 bases at J, with 7 bases in the middle. Per germline, CDR1 LNHDA and CDR2 SQIVND (reference sequence). The CDR3 DNA reads as TGTGCCAGTAGTATAGGGTGGGCTAGCAATCAGCCCCAGCATTTT. It specifies CASSIGWASNQPQHF.

This chain uses TRBV18 with TRBJ2-1, with 12 bases lining up with TRBD2. Per the germline V gene, CDR1 is KGHSH and CDR2 is LQKENI. The CDR3 is 15 residues long. Trimming cost V 4 bases and J 3 bases; bases outside gene matches: 1. This CDR3 is CASSQGLAGYNEQFF. CDR3 nucleotide sequence: TGTGCCAGCTCACAGGGACTAGCGGGCTACAATGAGCAGTTCTTC.

The V and J genes are TRBV7-6 and TRBJ2-7; 8 bases match TRBD2. This CDR3 has 17 amino acids. V lost 0 bases to trimming and J lost 2 bases; unmatched junction nucleotides: 9. In germline, CDR1 is SGHVS, CDR2 FNYEAQ. This CDR3 is CASSLAGGRSPTYEQYF. CDR3 nucleotides: TGTGCCAGCAGCTTAGCGGGCGGGAGGTCCCCAACCTACGAGCAGTACTTC. Looking up the rest from reference TRBV7-6 and TRBJ2-7 gives the full variable domain: GAGVSQSPRYKVTKRGQDVALRCDPISGHVSLYWYRQALGQGPEFLTYFNYEAQQDKSGLPNDRFSAERPEGSISTLTIQRTEQRDSAMYRCASSLAGGRSPTYEQYFGPGTRLTVT.

The gene calls are TRBV29-1 and TRBJ1-2; D is uncertain. The CDR3 sequence is 13 residues long. CDR1 SQVTM and CDR2 ANQGSEA come from the germline V gene. V dropped 4 bases and J dropped 1 base, with 10 bases sitting between them. The CDR3: CSVGQVLNYGYTF. CDR3 coding DNA: TGCAGCGTTGGGCAGGTACTTAACTATGGCTACACCTTC. Combining the CDR3 with reference TRBV29-1 and TRBJ1-2 gives the whole variable domain SAVISQKPSRDICQRGTSLTIQCQVDSQVTMMFWYRQQPGQSLTLIATANQGSEATYESGFVIDKFPISRPNLTFSTLTVSNMSPEDSSIYLCSVGQVLNYGYTFGSGTRLTVV.

This clone occurred once. This chain links TRBV2 with TRBJ1-1; tentative D call: TRBD1 (5 bases). The length of the CDR3 is 16 residues. Germline CDR1 and CDR2: SNHLY and FYNNEI. V dropped 4 bases and J dropped 4 bases, with 19 bases sitting between them. CDR3 DNA sequence: TGTGCCAGCAGTGGGTCCGGGAGGGGCCGGGGCACTGAAGCTTTCTTT. This sequence encodes CASSGSGRGRGTEAFF.

The genes are TRBV6-2 or TRBV6-3 and TRBJ1-6, with D tentatively TRBD1 (5 bases). CDR1 is MNHEY, CDR2 SVGEGT, per germline. Trimming took off 2 bases at V and 9 bases at J, with 17 bases between the two ends. The length of the CDR3 is 16 residues. CDR3 nucleotides: TGTGCCAGCAGTTACCAGCCGGCTCCGGGGCCTTCACCCCTCCACTTT. Translating gives CASSYQPAPGPSPLHF.

V gene TRBV18 combines with J gene TRBJ2-1, with D possibly TRBD1 on 7 matching bases. CDR1 is KGHSH and CDR2 is LQKENI in the germline V gene. The CDR3 is 16 residues long. Trimming left V 3 bases short and J 0 bases short, with 12 bases between. The CDR3 region has the DNA TGTGCCAGCTCACCGGACCAGGGGGGCTCCTACAATGAGCAGTTCTTC. It codes for CASSPDQGGSYNEQFF.

The chain recombines TRBV29-1 with TRBJ2-6; D ambiguous. V shed 3 bases and J shed 0 bases, with 6 bases lying between them. This CDR3 has 14 amino acids. Germline V lookup: CDR1 SQVTM, CDR2 ANQGSEA. DNA for the CDR3: TGCAGCGTTGAGGCTCTCTCTGGGGCCAACGTCCTGACTTTC. Encoded protein: CSVEALSGANVLTF.

The genes are TRBV3-1 (or the pseudogene TRBV3-2) and TRBJ1-5; no reliable D call. The CDR3 consists of 14 residues. V was trimmed by 2 bases and J by 7 bases, leaving 12 bases between them. Germline CDR1 LGHDT, CDR2 YNNKEL (reference sequence). The CDR3 DNA reads as TGTGCCAGCAGCCAACAGGTTAACGGGCAGCCCCAGCATTTT. Its translation: CASSQQVNGQPQHF.

This sequence joins TRBV10-3 and TRBJ2-7, with 8 bases lining up with TRBD2. The length of the CDR3 is 15 residues. Trimming removed 3 bases from V and 6 bases from J; junction bases left unmatched: 10. In germline, CDR1 is ENHRY, CDR2 SYGVKD. The CDR3 DNA is TGTGCCATCAGTGACGCTGACGGGAGGGCAACCGAGCAGTACTTC. Amino acid sequence: CAISDADGRATEQYF.

This clone was observed once. The rearrangement uses TRBV4-3 and TRBJ2-2; possibly TRBD1 or TRBD2 for D (5 bases each). The length of the CDR3 is 17 residues. V lost 0 bases to trimming and J lost 4 bases, with 15 bases between them. Germline-derived CDR1 and CDR2 are LGHNA and YSLEER. Here the CDR3 reads CASSQDSIGTRTGELFF. DNA of the CDR3: TGCGCCAGCAGCCAAGATTCAATAGGGACGCGCACCGGGGAGCTGTTTTTT.

This chain joins TRBV27 and TRBJ2-5; 7 bases are a match to TRBD2. The V gene's germline CDR1 is MNHEY and CDR2 SMNVEV (reference sequence). The J segment lost 2 bases and the V segment lost 8 bases, leaving 14 bases of the junction unmatched. CDR3 length: 16 amino acids. The CDR3 here is CASGHSKRGLQETQYF. The CDR3 nucleotides read TGTGCCAGCGGCCACTCCAAGCGGGGTCTACAAGAGACCCAGTACTTC.

This chain joins TRBV5-1 and TRBJ2-4; 7 bases line up with TRBD1. The CDR3 runs to 14 residues. The V gene's germline CDR1 is SGHRS and CDR2 YFSETQ. V gave up 5 bases and J gave up 4 bases; unmatched junction bases: 6. CDR3 DNA: TGCGCCAGCAGTGAGGACAGGTTGAAAAACATTCAGTACTTC. Translating it yields CASSEDRLKNIQYF.

The V call is TRBV6-6, the J call TRBJ1-3, with TRBD1 as a possible D gene (5 bases). Trimming removed 6 bases from V and 0 bases from J, with 24 bases in between. The CDR3 sequence is 19 residues long. The germline CDR1 and CDR2 sequences are MNHNY and SVGAGI (reference sequence). The CDR3 reads CASSYQATRWDVSGNTIYF. The CDR3 DNA reads TGTGCCAGCAGCTACCAGGCGACGAGATGGGACGTCTCTGGAAACACCATATATTTT.

The chain carries TRBV7-9 and TRBJ1-1, with D possibly matching TRBD1 (5 bases). Per germline, CDR1 SEHNR and CDR2 FQNEAQ (reference sequence). The CDR3 runs to 14 residues. Trimming pared 3 bases from V and 10 bases from J, leaving 18 bases between. CDR3 in amino acids: CASSFLLRDHGAFF. For the CDR3, the DNA is TGTGCCAGCAGCTTTCTGTTGAGGGACCATGGAGCTTTCTTT.

The sample holds one count of this clone. The J gene is TRBJ2-1, the V gene TRBV14; no clear D. The CDR3 runs 15 residues. The V end lost 3 bases, the J end lost 6 bases, and 15 bases lay between the germline ends. The germline V gene encodes CDR1 SGHDN and CDR2 FVKESK. As DNA, the CDR3 is TGTGCCAGCAGCCACGACACTCGACGGGCCAATGAGCAGTTCTTC. It specifies CASSHDTRRANEQFF.

This chain joins TRBV5-1 and TRBJ2-3; 12 bases agree with TRBD2. This CDR3 contains 15 residues. V shed 0 bases and J 5 bases; nucleotides not matched to a gene: 1. The germline V gene encodes CDR1 SGHRS and CDR2 YFSETQ. The CDR3 nucleotides read TGCGCCAGCAGCTTGGGACTAGCGGGGGAAGATACGCAGTATTTT. This codes for CASSLGLAGEDTQYF.

The V call is TRBV10-3, the J call TRBJ2-7; 7 bases map to TRBD1. The junction had 10 bases not matched to a gene; V was cut back by 2 bases and J by 6 bases. Germline V gene sequence: CDR1 ENHRY, CDR2 SYGVKD. This CDR3 has 15 amino acids. Written as DNA, the CDR3 is TGTGCCATCAGTGAGGCTGGGACAGAGGGGACCGAGCAGTACTTC. Translated: CAISEAGTEGTEQYF.

The chain is built from TRBV9 and TRBJ1-4; D unclear. The V end was cut by 2 bases, the J end by 8 bases, with 10 bases between. The CDR3 spans 13 residues. The germline V gene has CDR1 SGDLS and CDR2 YYNGEE. CDR3 residues: CASSVGFREKLFF. As DNA, the CDR3 is TGTGCCAGCAGCGTCGGGTTCCGAGAAAAACTGTTTTTT.

This sequence joins TRBV11-2 and TRBJ2-5; 7 positions match TRBD2. This CDR3 comprises 17 residues. Germline lookup yields CDR1 SGHAT and CDR2 FQNNGV. Trimming removed 0 bases from V and 0 bases from J; junction bases left unmatched: 7. In nucleotides, the CDR3 is TGTGCCAGCAGCTTAGATGATCTAGCGGCCTACCAAGAGACCCAGTACTTC. Translating it yields CASSLDDLAAYQETQYF.

The chain links TRBV27 to TRBJ2-1; D remains unclear. With 0 bases removed from V and 0 bases from J, the gap between germline ends came to 6 bases. Per germline, CDR1 MNHEY and CDR2 SMNVEV (reference sequence). This CDR3 contains 15 residues. CDR3 sequence: CASSLSLISYNEQFF. Written as DNA, the CDR3 is TGTGCCAGCAGTTTATCGTTGATCTCCTACAATGAGCAGTTCTTC.

The chain recombines TRBV25-1 with TRBJ1-1; 9 nucleotides match TRBD1. V shed 5 bases and J 11 bases; nucleotides not matched to a gene: 15. The CDR3 runs to 15 residues. The V gene's germline CDR1 is MGHDK and CDR2 SYGVNS. CDR3 sequence reads: CASSPVPGQGGVAFF. In DNA, the CDR3 is TGTGCCAGCAGTCCTGTCCCGGGACAGGGTGGAGTGGCTTTCTTT.

The chain combines TRBV30 with TRBJ1-4; the D is unclear. The CDR3 sequence is 11 residues long. Germline CDR1 reads GTSNPN; CDR2 reads SVGIG (reference sequence). Written as DNA, the CDR3 is TGTGCAGGAGGGTTGTCTGAAAAACTGTTTTTT. Protein product: CAGGLSEKLFF.